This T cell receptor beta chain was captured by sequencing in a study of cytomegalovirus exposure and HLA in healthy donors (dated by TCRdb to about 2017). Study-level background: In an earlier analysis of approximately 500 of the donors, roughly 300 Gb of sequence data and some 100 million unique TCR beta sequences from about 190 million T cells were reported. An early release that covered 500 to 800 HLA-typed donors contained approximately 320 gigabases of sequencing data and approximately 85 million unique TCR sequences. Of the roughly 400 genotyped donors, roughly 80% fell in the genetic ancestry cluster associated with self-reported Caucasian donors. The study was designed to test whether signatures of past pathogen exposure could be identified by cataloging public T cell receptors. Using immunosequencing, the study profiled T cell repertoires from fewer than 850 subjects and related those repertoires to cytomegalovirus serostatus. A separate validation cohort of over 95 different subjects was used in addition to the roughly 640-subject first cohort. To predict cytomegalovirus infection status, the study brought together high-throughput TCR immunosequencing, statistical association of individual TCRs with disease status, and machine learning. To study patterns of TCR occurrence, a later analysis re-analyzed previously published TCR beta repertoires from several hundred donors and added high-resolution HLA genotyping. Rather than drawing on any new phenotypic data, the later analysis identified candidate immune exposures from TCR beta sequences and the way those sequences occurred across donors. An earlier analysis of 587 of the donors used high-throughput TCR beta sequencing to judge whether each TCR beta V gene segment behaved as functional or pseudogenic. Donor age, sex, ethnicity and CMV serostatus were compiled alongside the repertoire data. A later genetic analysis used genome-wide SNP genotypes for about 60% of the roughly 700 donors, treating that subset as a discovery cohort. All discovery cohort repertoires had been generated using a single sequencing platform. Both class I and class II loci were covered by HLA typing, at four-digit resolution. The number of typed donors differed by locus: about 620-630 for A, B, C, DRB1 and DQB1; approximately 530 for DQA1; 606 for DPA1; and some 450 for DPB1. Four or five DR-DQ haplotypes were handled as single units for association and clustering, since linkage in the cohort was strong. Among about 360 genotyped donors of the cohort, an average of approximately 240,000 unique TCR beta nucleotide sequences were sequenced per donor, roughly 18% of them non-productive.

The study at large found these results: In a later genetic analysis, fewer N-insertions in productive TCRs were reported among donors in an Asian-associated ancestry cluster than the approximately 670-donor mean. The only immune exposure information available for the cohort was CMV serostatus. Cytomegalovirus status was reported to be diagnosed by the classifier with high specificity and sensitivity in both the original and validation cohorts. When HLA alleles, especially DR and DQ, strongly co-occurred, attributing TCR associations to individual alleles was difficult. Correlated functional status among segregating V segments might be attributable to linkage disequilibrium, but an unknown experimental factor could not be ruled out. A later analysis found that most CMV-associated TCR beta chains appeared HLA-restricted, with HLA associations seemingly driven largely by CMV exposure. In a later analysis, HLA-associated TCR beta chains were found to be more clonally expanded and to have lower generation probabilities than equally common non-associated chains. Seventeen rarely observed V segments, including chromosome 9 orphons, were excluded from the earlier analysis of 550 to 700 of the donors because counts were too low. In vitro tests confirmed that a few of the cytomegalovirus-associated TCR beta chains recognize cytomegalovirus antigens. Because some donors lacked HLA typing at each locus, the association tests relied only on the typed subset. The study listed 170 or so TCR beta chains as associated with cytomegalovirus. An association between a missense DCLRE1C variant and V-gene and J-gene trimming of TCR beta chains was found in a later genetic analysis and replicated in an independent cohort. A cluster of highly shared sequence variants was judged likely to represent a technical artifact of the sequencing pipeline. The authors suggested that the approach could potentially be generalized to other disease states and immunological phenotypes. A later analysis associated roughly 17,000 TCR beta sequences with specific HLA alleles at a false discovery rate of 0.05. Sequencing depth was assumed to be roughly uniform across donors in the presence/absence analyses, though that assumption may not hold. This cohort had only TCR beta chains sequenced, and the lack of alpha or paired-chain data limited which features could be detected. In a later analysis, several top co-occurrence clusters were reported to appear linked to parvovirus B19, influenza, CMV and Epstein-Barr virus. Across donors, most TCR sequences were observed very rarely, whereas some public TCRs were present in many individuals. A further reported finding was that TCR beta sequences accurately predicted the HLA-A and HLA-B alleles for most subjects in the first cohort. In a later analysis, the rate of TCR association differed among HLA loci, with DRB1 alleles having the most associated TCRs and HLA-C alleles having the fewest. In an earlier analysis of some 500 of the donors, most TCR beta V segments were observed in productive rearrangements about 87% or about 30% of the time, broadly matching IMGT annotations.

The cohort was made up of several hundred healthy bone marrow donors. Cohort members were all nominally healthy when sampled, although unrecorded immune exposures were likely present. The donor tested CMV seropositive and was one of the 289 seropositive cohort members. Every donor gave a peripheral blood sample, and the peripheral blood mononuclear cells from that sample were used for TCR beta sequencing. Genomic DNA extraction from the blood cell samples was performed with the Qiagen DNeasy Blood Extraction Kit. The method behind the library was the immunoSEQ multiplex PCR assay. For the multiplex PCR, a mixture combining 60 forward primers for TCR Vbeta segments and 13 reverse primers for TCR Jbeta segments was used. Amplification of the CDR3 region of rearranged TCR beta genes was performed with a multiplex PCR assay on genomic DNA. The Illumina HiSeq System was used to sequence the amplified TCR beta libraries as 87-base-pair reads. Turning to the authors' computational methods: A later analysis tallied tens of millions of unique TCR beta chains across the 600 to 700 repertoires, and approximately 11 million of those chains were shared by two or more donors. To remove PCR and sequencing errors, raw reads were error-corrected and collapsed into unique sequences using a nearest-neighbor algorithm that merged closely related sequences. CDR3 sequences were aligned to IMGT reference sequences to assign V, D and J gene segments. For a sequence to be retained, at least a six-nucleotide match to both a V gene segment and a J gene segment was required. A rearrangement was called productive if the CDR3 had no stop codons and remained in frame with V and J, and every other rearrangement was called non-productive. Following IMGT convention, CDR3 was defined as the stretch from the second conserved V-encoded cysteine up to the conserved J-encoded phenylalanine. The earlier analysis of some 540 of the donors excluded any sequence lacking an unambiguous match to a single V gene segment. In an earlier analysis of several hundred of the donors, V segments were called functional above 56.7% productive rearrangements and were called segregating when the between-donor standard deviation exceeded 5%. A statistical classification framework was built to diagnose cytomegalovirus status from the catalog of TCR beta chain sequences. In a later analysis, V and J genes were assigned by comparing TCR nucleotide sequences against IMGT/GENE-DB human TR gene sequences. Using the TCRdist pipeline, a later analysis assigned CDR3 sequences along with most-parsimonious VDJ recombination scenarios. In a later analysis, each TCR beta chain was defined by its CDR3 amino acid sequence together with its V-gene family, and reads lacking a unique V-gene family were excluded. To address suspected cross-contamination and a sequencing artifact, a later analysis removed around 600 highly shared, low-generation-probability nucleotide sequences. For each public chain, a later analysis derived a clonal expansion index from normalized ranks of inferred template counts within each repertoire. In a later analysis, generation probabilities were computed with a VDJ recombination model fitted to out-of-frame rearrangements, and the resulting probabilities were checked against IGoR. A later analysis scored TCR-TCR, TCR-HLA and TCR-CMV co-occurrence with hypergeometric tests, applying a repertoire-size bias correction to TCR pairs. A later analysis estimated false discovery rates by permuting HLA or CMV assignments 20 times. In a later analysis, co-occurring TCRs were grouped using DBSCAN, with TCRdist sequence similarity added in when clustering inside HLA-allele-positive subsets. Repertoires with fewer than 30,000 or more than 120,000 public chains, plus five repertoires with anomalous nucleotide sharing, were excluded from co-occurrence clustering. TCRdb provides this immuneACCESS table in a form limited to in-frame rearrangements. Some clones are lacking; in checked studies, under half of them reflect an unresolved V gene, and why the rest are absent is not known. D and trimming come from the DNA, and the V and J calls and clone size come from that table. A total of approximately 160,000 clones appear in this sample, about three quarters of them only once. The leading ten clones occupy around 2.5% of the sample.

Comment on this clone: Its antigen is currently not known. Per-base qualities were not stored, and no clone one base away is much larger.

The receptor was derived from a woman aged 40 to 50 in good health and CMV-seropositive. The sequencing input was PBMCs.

The CDR3 is CASSPSGAGNTIYF. The DNA is TGTGCCAGCAGCCCCTCAGGGGCTGGAAACACCATATATTTT. The chain uses TRBV5-4 and TRBJ1-3; matching of 6 bases hints at TRBD1 as the D gene. Based on the germline V gene (reference sequence), the CDR1 and CDR2 sequences are SGHNT and YYREEE. From the cysteine up to the phenylalanine, the CDR3 has a length of 14 residues. Just the 42-base CDR3 DNA is kept, in frame starting at base 1. Trimming takes 4 bases from V and 2 bases from J, and the germline ends sit 10 bases apart.